The 17 T cell receptor beta chains reported below all come from one sample, sequenced in a study of OX40 agonist ivuxolimab in advanced cancers. The method was the immunoSEQ multiplex PCR assay. This immuneACCESS table, as held by TCRdb, lists in-frame sequences with V and J called but not all clones. Of the missing ones, under half trace to an unresolved V gene in checked studies; the others have no known cause. Here the sample has roughly 71,000 clones; 77% occur a single time. Of the sample, more than 1.5% is held by the ten largest clones. Sequenced material: CD4+ or CD8+ T cells sorted from blood, taken in a trial of the OX40 agonist ivuxolimab. The receptors derive from an adult with an advanced solid tumor such as melanoma, head and neck, liver or kidney cancer.

This clone is labeled as medium-sized. The chain employs TRBV19 and TRBJ1-3, with a possible D match to TRBD1 (5 bases). With 7 bases removed from V and 4 bases from J, the gap between germline ends came to 14 bases. CDR1 is LNHDA and CDR2 is SQIVND in the germline V gene (reference sequence). The CDR3 runs 14 residues. The CDR3 bases are TGTGCCAGTAAAAGGACATCGGGGGGAAACACCATATATTTT. Its protein is CASKRTSGGNTIYF.

This clone was detected only once. The chain joins TRBV5-1 to TRBJ2-1; no clear D. Trimming shortened V by 5 bases and J by 5 bases, and 14 bases separated the two germline ends. This CDR3 is built from 14 residues. The germline CDR1 and CDR2 sequences are SGHRS and YFSETQ. CDR3: CASSDPAPDNEQFF. The CDR3 DNA is TGCGCCAGCAGTGACCCAGCGCCCGACAATGAGCAGTTCTTC. Combining the CDR3 with reference TRBV5-1 and TRBJ2-1 gives the whole variable domain KAGVTQTPRYLIKTRGQQVTLSCSPISGHRSVSWYQQTPGQGLQFLFEYFSETQRNKGNFPGRFSGRQFSNSRSEMNVSTLELGDSALYLCASSDPAPDNEQFFGPGTRLTVL.

This clone was recorded once. The rearrangement uses TRBV27 and TRBJ2-5; TRBD1 is a possible D gene (6 bases). V was shortened by 5 bases and J by 3 bases, with 10 bases between the two germline ends. The CDR3 contains 13 residues. CDR1 is MNHEY and CDR2 is SMNVEV in the germline V gene (reference sequence). CDR3: CASSGWTEETQYF. CDR3 coding DNA: TGTGCCAGCAGTGGCTGGACAGAAGAGACCCAGTACTTC.

The rearrangement joins TRBV10-3 to TRBJ2-1; TRBD1 matches 8 bases. This CDR3 comprises 13 residues. After removal of 10 bases from V and 6 bases from J, the junction contained 8 bases not matched to a gene. Germline loops: CDR1 ENHRY, CDR2 SYGVKD. The DNA of the CDR3 is TGTGCCACACGACAGGGGTTGACCAATGAGCAGTTCTTC. This sequence encodes CATRQGLTNEQFF.

The CDR3 region has the DNA TGTGCCAGCAGCTTAGCAGAGAGCTATGGCTACACCTTC. It specifies CASSLAESYGYTF. This chain joins TRBV7-2 and TRBJ1-2; D uncertain. Germline V gene lookup returns CDR1 SGHTA and CDR2 FQGNSA. V was cut by 0 bases and J by 4 bases, with 6 bases left in between. CDR3 size: 13 residues.

This clone has only a few counts. The chain is built from TRBV5-1 and TRBJ2-7; weak D call: TRBD1 (5 bases). The CDR3 runs 15 residues. Trimming removed 0 bases from V and 8 bases from J, with 18 bases in between. Germline CDR1 reads SGHRS; CDR2 reads YFSETQ. The CDR3 sequence: CASSLVADPKDKQYF. Here the CDR3 DNA reads TGCGCCAGCAGCTTGGTCGCGGATCCGAAGGACAAGCAGTACTTC.

This clone was counted only a few times. This chain connects TRBV11-3 to TRBJ2-1; 9 bases match TRBD2. The junction had 5 bases not matched to a gene; V was cut back by 5 bases and J by 0 bases. Germline V gene sequence: CDR1 SGHNT, CDR2 YENEEA. The CDR3 runs 16 residues. The CDR3 sequence is CASSGSGGTSYNEQFF. Written as DNA, the CDR3 is TGTGCCAGCAGCGGTAGCGGGGGAACCTCCTACAATGAGCAGTTCTTC.

CDR3 bases: TGTGCCAGCAGCCCCACCGGGGGCGCCTCACCCCTCCACTTT. Its translation: CASSPTGGASPLHF. The J gene is TRBJ1-6, the V gene TRBV7-9; a weak D match, TRBD1 (6 bases). The CDR3 loop spans 14 amino acids. The germline V gene has CDR1 SEHNR and CDR2 FQNEAQ (reference sequence). Between the trimmed V and J ends, which lost 5 bases and 10 bases, there was a span of 15 bases. The whole variable domain, remainder taken from reference TRBV7-9 and TRBJ1-6, is DTGVSQNPRHKITKRGQNVTFRCDPISEHNRLYWYRQTLGQGPEFLTYFQNEAQLEKSRLLSDRFSAERPKGSFSTLEIQRTEQGDSAMYLCASSPTGGASPLHFGNGTRLTVT.

The chain uses TRBV12-5 and TRBJ1-5; 11 positions match TRBD1. Losses at the gene ends were 6 bases for V and 5 bases for J; bases not matched to a gene: 9. The CDR3 loop spans 16 amino acids. Germline CDR1 is LGHNT and CDR2 is FRNRAP. The CDR3 protein is CASGRGTGGAHQPQHF. CDR3 nucleotides: TGTGCTAGTGGCCGGGGGACAGGGGGTGCGCATCAGCCCCAGCATTTT.

This clone was observed at least ten times. The chain employs TRBV5-1 and TRBJ2-7; 8 bases match TRBD1. Losses at the gene ends were 2 bases for V and 3 bases for J; bases not matched to a gene: 7. Looked up from germline, CDR1 is SGHRS and CDR2 is YFSETQ. The CDR3 totals 15 residues. CDR3 protein: CASSFRQGSNYEQYF. For the CDR3, the DNA is TGCGCCAGCAGCTTTCGACAGGGGAGTAACTACGAGCAGTACTTC.

The chain links TRBV5-1 to TRBJ1-4; D not certain. This CDR3 is 14 amino acids long. The V and J ends lost 0 bases and 5 bases respectively, with 8 bases between them. CDR1 and CDR2 (germline): SGHRS, YFSETQ. This CDR3 reads CASSLARQNEKLFF. In nucleotides, the CDR3 is TGCGCCAGCAGCTTGGCCCGGCAGAATGAAAAACTGTTTTTT.

The genes are TRBV19 and TRBJ1-5, with D possibly matching TRBD1 (5 bases). Germline CDR1 reads LNHDA; CDR2 reads SQIVND (reference sequence). CDR3 length: 13 residues. Trimming took off 6 bases at V and 2 bases at J, with 8 bases between the two ends. CDR3 bases: TGTGCCAGTAGCGTGGGGGGCAATCAGCCCCAGCATTTT. Amino acid sequence: CASSVGGNQPQHF.

The chain links TRBV23-1 to TRBJ1-4; D uncertain. TRBV23-1 is identified as an open reading frame with a role that is uncertain. The V gene lost 0 bases and the J gene lost 4 bases, with 21 bases spanning the gap. The CDR3 contains 19 residues. The CDR3 loop is CASSQSCARQSTDNEKLFF. The DNA for the CDR3 is TGCGCCAGCAGTCAATCGTGCGCCAGGCAATCAACCGATAATGAAAAACTGTTTTTT.

The chain carries TRBV18 and TRBJ2-5; D remains ambiguous. This CDR3 has 15 residues. Germline V gene sequence: CDR1 KGHSH, CDR2 LQKENI. The V gene lost 1 base and the J gene lost 1 base, with 10 bases spanning the gap. CDR3 amino acids: CASSPLPRTQETQYF. Here the CDR3 DNA reads TGTGCCAGCTCACCACTCCCACGGACCCAAGAGACCCAGTACTTC. The entire variable domain, with the rest obtained from reference TRBV18 and TRBJ2-5, is as follows: NAGVMQNPRHLVRRRGQEARLRCSPMKGHSHVYWYRQLPEEGLKFMVYLQKENIIDESGMPKERFSAEFPKEGPSILRIQQVVRGDSAAYFCASSPLPRTQETQYFGPGTRLLVL.

CDR3 nucleotides: TGTGCCAGCAGCTTAAATCCCGTGGGGGACACTGAAGCTTTCTTT. It specifies CASSLNPVGDTEAFF. This rearrangement joins TRBV7-9 to TRBJ1-1, with D perhaps TRBD1 (5 bases). The length of the CDR3 is 15 residues. Germline V gene lookup returns CDR1 SEHNR and CDR2 FQNEAQ (reference sequence). V was shortened by 2 bases and J by 3 bases, with 13 bases between the two germline ends.

This clone came up once. CDR3 in DNA: TGTGCCAGCTCACCACGGGTCACCAGCGGCGAGCAGTACTTC. The encoded protein is CASSPRVTSGEQYF. The chain links TRBV18 to TRBJ2-7; D is perhaps TRBD2 (5 bases). This CDR3 has 14 amino acids. The ends were cut back, 1 base at V and 6 bases at J, with 13 bases in the middle. CDR1 is KGHSH and CDR2 is LQKENI in the germline V gene. Looking up the rest from reference TRBV18 and TRBJ2-7 gives the full variable domain: NAGVMQNPRHLVRRRGQEARLRCSPMKGHSHVYWYRQLPEEGLKFMVYLQKENIIDESGMPKERFSAEFPKEGPSILRIQQVVRGDSAAYFCASSPRVTSGEQYFGPGTRLTVT.

The rearrangement uses TRBV6-1 and TRBJ1-4, with 7 bases identical to TRBD1. Trimming took 8 bases from V and 4 from J; bases not matched to a gene: 10. CDR1 is MNHNS and CDR2 is SASEGT in the germline V gene. This CDR3 spans 15 amino acids. In nucleotides, the CDR3 is TGTGCCAGCTACCCTGGGACAGTGCATAATGAAAAACTGTTTTTT. The encoded protein is CASYPGTVHNEKLFF.